Many counts were recorded for the clone carrying this T cell receptor beta chain. The time point is: before trial treatment. Donors were dosed with nivolumab and ipilimumab; they also received aspirin, low-dose cyclophosphamide and low-dose radiotherapy. With TRAV- and TRBV-specific primers, first-strand cDNA was made, covering the alpha and beta chains. TCR amplification involved 20 PCR cycles with a constant-region primer and V-primer adapter. Each CDR3 protein gets one entry after TCRdb re-called the reads with MiXCR. The repertoire consists of 30,000 to 50,000 distinct CDR3 sequences, with 30% to 35% occurring once and the leading ten covering around 3.9%. The data derive from a study of low-dose radiotherapy and immunotherapy resistance in tumors. About the research overall: The schedule for Cohort 2 used 1 Gy per fraction every two weeks, which added up to 13 Gy over 26 weeks.

Germline CDR1 is MNHNY and CDR2 is SVGAGI (reference sequence). The V end was cut by 6 bases, the J end by 4 bases, with 13 bases between. This CDR3 is 15 amino acids long. The chain combines TRBV6-6 with TRBJ2-6, with D uncertain. The receptor was isolated from a male donor with gallbladder cancer. The material was PBMCs, obtained before treatment. Here the CDR3 reads CASSSHDAGANVLTF. The CDR3 DNA reads TGTGCCAGCAGCTCCCATGATGCCGGGGCCAACGTCCTGACTTTC.